One T cell receptor (beta chain) is described in this entry. The entry originates in a study of blood T cell repertoires in COVID-19. Study in general: The United States, Italy and Spain were the sources of the acute and convalescent COVID-19 samples.

Trimming shortened V by 0 bases and J by 0 bases, and 5 bases separated the two germline ends. Germline-derived CDR1 and CDR2 are SGHRS and YFSETQ. The length of the CDR3 is 14 residues. As handled by the study authors: Estimation of nucleated cell counts was performed using reference gene primer amplification. The protocol was immunoSEQ multiplex PCR, while the TCRdb copy is restricted to in-frame clones and leaves out a portion. V, J and clone size reflect that table, while D and trimming were determined from the DNA. The sample consists of 150,000 to 180,000 clones, roughly 80% of them appearing once.

The sample taken for sequencing was peripheral blood. The source is an older woman with acute or convalescent COVID-19. The chain carries TRBV5-1 and TRBJ2-3; D is undetermined. CDR3 protein: CASSLVLSTDTQYF. The CDR3 nucleotides are TGCGCCAGCAGCTTGGTCTTAAGCACAGATACGCAGTATTTT.